What follows are 2 T cell receptor beta chains derived from one specimen sequenced in a study of blood T cells in healthy people across ages. Together with a sample-barcoded 5' primer, a J-beta primer mix was included in a second PCR lasting roughly 6 to 12 cycles. Via MiXCR, TCRdb re-called the 5' RACE reads, giving one row per CDR3 protein. The sample lists hundreds of thousands of distinct CDR3 sequences, roughly 24% occurring once. This same sample was also part of a study on T cells of mothers and their children.

Sequencing used blood. These receptors all come from a boy younger than 18 in good health.

The chain is built from TRBV6-1 and TRBJ2-1; D is uncertain. In germline, CDR1 is MNHNS, CDR2 SASEGT. V lost 0 bases, J lost 9 bases, and 6 bases lay in between. This CDR3 is built from 12 residues. In nucleotides, the CDR3 is TGTGCCAGCAGTGAAGCGGTACTTGAGCAGTTCTTC. This sequence encodes CASSEAVLEQFF.

This rearrangement joins TRBV20-1 to TRBJ2-1; TRBD2 matches 7 bases. This CDR3 is 14 amino acids long. Germline V gives CDR1 DFQATT, CDR2 SNEGSKA (reference sequence). V shed 1 base and J 8 bases; nucleotides not matched to a gene: 8. CDR3 nucleotide sequence: TGCAGTGCTAGAGGCCTCCAGGGAGGGGATGAGCAGTTCTTC. This gives the protein CSARGLQGGDEQFF.